This entry lists 24 T cell receptor beta chains sequenced from one sample in a study of blood T cell repertoires in COVID-19. Produced via immunoSEQ multiplex PCR; TCRdb's table is partial and in-frame only. The sample includes about 98,000 clones, 70% to 90% of them seen just once. Source material: peripheral blood. These receptors came from a man aged 55 to 69 with acute or convalescent COVID-19.

The genes are TRBV15 and TRBJ1-1; tentatively, D is TRBD1 (6 bases). The CDR3 is 16 residues long. V lost 1 base to trimming and J lost 6 bases, with 18 bases between them. The germline V gene encodes CDR1 LNHNV and CDR2 YYDKDF (reference sequence). CDR3 nucleotides: TGTGCCACCAGCAGAGCTCCCCACAGGGTGCGGGCTGAAGCTTTCTTT. This translates into CATSRAPHRVRAEAFF.

The chain recombines TRBV19 with TRBJ1-5, with 8 positions matching TRBD1. This CDR3 has 17 amino acids. V shed 7 bases, J shed 1 base, and the junction held 12 bases outside the gene matches. Germline lookup yields CDR1 LNHDA and CDR2 SQIVND (reference sequence). The CDR3 DNA reads as TGTGCCAGTACTCCTAACAGGGGGGCCGTAAGCAATCAGCCCCAGCATTTT. Translating gives CASTPNRGAVSNQPQHF.

This clone is a singleton in its sample. The gene calls are TRBV5-1 and TRBJ2-3; D gene ambiguous. This CDR3 comprises 15 residues. CDR1 is SGHRS and CDR2 is YFSETQ in the germline V gene. V was shortened by 0 bases and J by 0 bases, with 8 bases between the two germline ends. The CDR3 DNA is TGCGCCAGCAGCTTGGATCCCCCGAGCACAGATACGCAGTATTTT. Protein product: CASSLDPPSTDTQYF.

V usage is TRBV5-1 and J usage is TRBJ1-1, with D maybe TRBD1 (6 bases). The CDR3 length is 13 residues. V dropped 0 bases and J dropped 6 bases, with 9 bases sitting between them. CDR1 and CDR2 (germline): SGHRS, YFSETQ. This CDR3 is CASSLDRAAEAFF. DNA for the CDR3: TGCGCCAGCAGCTTGGACAGGGCGGCTGAAGCTTTCTTT.

The J gene is TRBJ1-2, the V gene TRBV18; 10 bases match TRBD1. CDR3 length: 15 residues. Germline trimming cut 2 bases from V and 3 bases from J; bases unmatched to any gene: 3. Germline V lookup: CDR1 KGHSH, CDR2 LQKENI. The CDR3 region is CASSPAGQGDYGYTF. For the CDR3, the DNA is TGTGCCAGCTCACCAGCAGGACAGGGGGACTATGGCTACACCTTC.

The CDR3 is CASSYTGMNTEAFF. CDR3 DNA: TGTGCCAGCAGCTATACAGGGATGAACACTGAAGCTTTCTTT. The genes are TRBV7-2 and TRBJ1-1, with D possibly being TRBD1 (6 bases). V lost 4 bases to trimming and J lost 0 bases, with 9 bases between them. The germline CDR1 and CDR2 sequences are SGHTA and FQGNSA. CDR3 length: 14 amino acids.

The chain recombines TRBV7-9 with TRBJ2-2, with TRBD2 as a possible D gene (6 bases). Germline-derived CDR1 and CDR2 are SEHNR and FQNEAQ (reference sequence). The V gene lost 5 bases and the J gene lost 6 bases, with 16 bases spanning the gap. CDR3 length: 15 amino acids. Here the CDR3 DNA reads TGTGCCAGCAGCCTCCCACGGGGGATGCCCGGGGAGCTGTTTTTT. It translates to CASSLPRGMPGELFF.

The chain recombines TRBV12-3 or TRBV12-4 with TRBJ1-2; D is undetermined. Between the trimmed V and J ends, which lost 2 bases and 3 bases, there was a span of 7 bases. This CDR3 contains 13 residues. The CDR3 loop is CASSLTSDYGYTF. CDR3 DNA: TGTGCCAGCAGTTTAACGTCAGACTATGGCTACACCTTC.

This chain uses TRBV9 with TRBJ1-5; D is uncertain. Germline CDR1 SGDLS, CDR2 YYNGEE. V gave up 0 bases and J gave up 0 bases, with 7 bases separating them. The CDR3 loop spans 15 amino acids. CDR3 DNA: TGTGCCAGCAGCGTAGGACAAGATAGCAATCAGCCCCAGCATTTT. Its protein product is CASSVGQDSNQPQHF.

The chain couples TRBV4-1 to TRBJ1-5, with TRBD1 identical over 7 bases. Germline CDR1 and CDR2: MGHRA and YSYEKL. The length of the CDR3 is 15 residues. J was trimmed by 6 bases and V by 1 base; bases with no gene match: 6. This CDR3 reads CASSQVLTGSQPQHF. CDR3 bases: TGCGCCAGCAGCCAAGTACTGACAGGGAGTCAGCCCCAGCATTTT.

The rearrangement joins TRBV12-3 or TRBV12-4 to TRBJ2-5, with D tentatively TRBD1 (6 bases). Deletions cut 6 bases from V and 2 bases from J, with 10 bases between. This CDR3 has 13 amino acids. CDR3 amino acids: CASSRDTQETQYF. The CDR3 DNA is TGTGCCAGCAGCCGGGACACACAAGAGACCCAGTACTTC.

The chain employs TRBV11-3 and TRBJ2-7; 7 nucleotides agree with TRBD1. Trimming cost V 5 bases and J 1 base; bases outside gene matches: 5. This CDR3 spans 14 amino acids. From germline, CDR1 is SGHNT and CDR2 YENEEA. CDR3 in amino acids: CASSRQGSSYEQYV. The CDR3 bases are TGTGCCAGCAGCCGACAGGGTTCGTCCTACGAGCAGTACGTC.

CDR3 residues: CSGGATYNEQFF. The CDR3 DNA follows: TGCAGCGGGGGGGCCACCTACAATGAGCAGTTCTTC. This chain uses TRBV29-1 with TRBJ2-1, with D tentatively TRBD1 or TRBD2 (6 bases each). CDR3 size: 12 residues. The germline V gene has CDR1 SQVTM and CDR2 ANQGSEA. V shed 7 bases and J shed 2 bases, with 9 bases lying between them.

V gene TRBV10-1 combines with J gene TRBJ2-1; a possible D gene is TRBD1 (5 bases). Germline V lookup: CDR1 WNHNN, CDR2 SYGVQD (reference sequence). Trimming stripped 0 bases from V and 4 bases from J, with 10 bases between. This CDR3 contains 15 residues. In DNA, the CDR3 is TGCGCCAGCAGTGAGTCGGGGAACAGGTACAATGAGCAGTTCTTC. Translation gives CASSESGNRYNEQFF.

The J gene is TRBJ2-1, the V gene TRBV19; 8 bases align to TRBD1. There are 15 residues in the CDR3. The trim removed 5 bases at V and 7 bases at J, leaving 10 bases unmatched. CDR1 is LNHDA and CDR2 is SQIVND in the germline V gene (reference sequence). The CDR3 loop reads CASSSGTGPWNEQFF. As DNA, the CDR3 is TGTGCCAGTAGTTCCGGGACAGGCCCCTGGAATGAGCAGTTCTTC.

This CDR3 is CASSESRTGDSGANVLTF. The CDR3 DNA follows: TGCGCCAGCAGTGAGTCTAGGACAGGGGACTCTGGGGCCAACGTCCTGACTTTC. The chain is built from TRBV10-2 and TRBJ2-6, with 9 bases lining up with TRBD1. The CDR3 extends over 18 amino acids. Germline-derived CDR1 and CDR2 are WSHSY and SAAADI. The J segment lost 0 bases and the V segment lost 0 bases, leaving 3 bases of the junction unmatched.

This chain joins TRBV15 and TRBJ2-7; 11 nucleotides match TRBD2. Looked up from germline, CDR1 is LNHNV and CDR2 is YYDKDF (reference sequence). This CDR3 region has 14 residues. The V and J ends lost 4 bases and 6 bases, in that order; junction bases with no gene match: 5. The CDR3 loop is CATSTLAGGIEQYF. The CDR3 region has the DNA TGTGCCACCAGCACATTAGCGGGGGGGATCGAGCAGTACTTC.

This chain uses TRBV5-5 with TRBJ2-5; 12 nucleotides line up with TRBD1. V dropped 4 bases and J dropped 5; count of bases not matched to a gene: 6. There are 15 residues in the CDR3. CDR1 is SGHKS, CDR2 YYEKEE, per germline (reference sequence). The CDR3 here is CASSLRDRGRETQYF. CDR3 in DNA: TGTGCCAGCAGCCTACGGGACAGGGGGCGGGAGACCCAGTACTTC. The whole variable domain, remainder taken from reference TRBV5-5 and TRBJ2-5, is DAGVTQSPTHLIKTRGQQVTLRCSPISGHKSVSWYQQVLGQGPQFIFQYYEKEERGRGNFPDRFSARQFPNYSSELNVNALLLGDSALYLCASSLRDRGRETQYFGPGTRLLVL.

The V call is TRBV12-3 or TRBV12-4, the J call TRBJ1-2; 8 nucleotides agree with TRBD1. J was trimmed by 5 bases and V by 5 bases; bases with no gene match: 4. There are 13 residues in the CDR3. The CDR3 here is CASSIGQGYGYTF. Here the CDR3 DNA reads TGTGCCAGCAGTATAGGACAGGGTTATGGCTACACCTTC.

The J gene is TRBJ2-4, the V gene TRBV24-1; D may be TRBD1 (6 bases). V was trimmed by 9 bases and J by 2 bases, leaving 10 bases between them. From germline, CDR1 is KGHDR and CDR2 SFDVKD. The CDR3 has 13 amino acids. The CDR3 loop is CATGQGTKNIQYF. The CDR3 DNA is TGTGCCACCGGCCAGGGGACCAAAAACATTCAGTACTTC.

This clone came up once. In DNA, the CDR3 is TGTGCCAGCAGCCCGACCCAGGGCCTTGGGGCCGGGGCCAACGTCCTGACTTTC. Residues: CASSPTQGLGAGANVLTF. The chain combines TRBV7-9 with TRBJ2-6; TRBD1 might be the D (5 bases). V dropped 5 bases and J dropped 4 bases, with 21 bases sitting between them. The CDR3 sequence is 18 residues long. CDR1 and CDR2 (germline): SEHNR, FQNEAQ (reference sequence).

The gene calls are TRBV19 and TRBJ2-5, with D tentatively TRBD1 (5 bases). CDR1 and CDR2 (germline): LNHDA, SQIVND (reference sequence). There are 12 residues in the CDR3. The ends were cut back, 3 bases at V and 5 bases at J, with 7 bases in the middle. For the CDR3, the DNA is TGTGCCAGTAGTATCCCAGGGGAGACCCAGTACTTC. It yields the protein CASSIPGETQYF.

This rearrangement joins TRBV24-1 to TRBJ1-1; maybe TRBD1 (6 bases). Germline values: CDR1 KGHDR, CDR2 SFDVKD. The CDR3 consists of 16 residues. Trimming pared 0 bases from V and 3 bases from J, leaving 13 bases between. CDR3 amino acids: CATSDLADRGDTEAFF. DNA of the CDR3: TGTGCCACCAGTGATTTGGCGGACAGAGGGGACACTGAAGCTTTCTTT.

This clone appeared many times. Here the CDR3 reads CASEGDIIEAFF. The DNA of the CDR3 is TGTGCCAGCGAGGGTGACATAATTGAAGCTTTCTTT. The genes are TRBV6-5 and TRBJ1-1, with D uncertain. Germline loops: CDR1 MNHEY, CDR2 SVGAGI. The CDR3 totals 12 residues. Trimming stripped 8 bases from V and 7 bases from J, with 14 bases between.